The table lists the clone carrying this TCR beta chain with many counts. What it recognizes is unknown. The sample belongs to a study of glioma-infiltrating T cells. Amplification of TCR alpha and beta CDR3 regions from RNA used iRepertoire nested multiplex PCR. TCRdb recomputed calls from the multiplex PCR reads with MiXCR, one row per CDR3 protein. The sample carries approximately 400,000 distinct CDR3 sequences, around 45% recorded once. General study results and limits: A blood CDR3 motif signature was depleted in highly divergent patients.

The trim removed 5 bases at V and 6 bases at J, leaving 6 bases unmatched. Germline-derived CDR1 and CDR2 are DFQATT and SNEGSKA (reference sequence). The CDR3 is 14 residues long. The receptor comes from a human donor with low-grade glioma or glioblastoma, undergoing nonglioma brain surgery, or in good health (not recorded which). The V call is TRBV20-1, the J call TRBJ2-7; 14 nucleotides agree with TRBD2. Material: glioma tissue, nonneoplastic brain tissue, or PBMCs (not recorded which). This chain's CDR3 is CSAPGTSGSFEQYF. CDR3 coding DNA: TGCAGTGCTCCCGGGACTAGCGGGAGCTTCGAGCAGTACTTC.